This T cell receptor beta chain was sequenced in a study of T cells in women clearing cervical HPV infection. Study-level background: Women with histologically confirmed HPV16-related CIN3 or worse, 2 with invasive cancer, served as cases. Case blood was drawn when the lesion was first found; control blood after infection became undetectable. No precancer developed; the control's incident HPV16 infection cleared within 12 months.

Whole-study results and caveats: Repertoire richness, not evenness, was significantly elevated in CIN3+ cases versus controls.

The assay was immunoSEQ multiplex PCR, and TCRdb's table has in-frame clones only and misses some. The table lists approximately 28,000 clones, with about 2.8% in the top ten. This CDR3 has 14 amino acids. Trimming shortened V by 3 bases and J by 2 bases, and 11 bases separated the two germline ends. Germline loops: CDR1 SGHRS, CDR2 YFSETQ. A note on this clone: Antigen specificity is unknown. The read ends 3 residues shy of where the CDR3 ends; the end is completed using the germline J gene.

V and J are TRBV5-1 and TRBJ1-1; D call uncertain. The sequence was obtained from a woman between 18 and 75 years old with a cervical HPV16 infection that either progressed to CIN3+ or cleared (not recorded which). Sequenced: blood buffy coat. CDR3 protein: CASSSVGRNTEAFF. Incomplete CDR3 DNA: TGCGCCAGCAGCTCCGTGGGCAGAAACACTGAA. Complete variable domain (other parts from reference TRBV5-1 and TRBJ1-1): KAGVTQTPRYLIKTRGQQVTLSCSPISGHRSVSWYQQTPGQGLQFLFEYFSETQRNKGNFPGRFSGRQFSNSRSEMNVSTLELGDSALYLCASSSVGRNTEAFFGQGTRLTVV.